Listed here are 18 T cell receptor beta chains from one sample, sequenced in a study of blood T cell repertoires in COVID-19. Generated by immunoSEQ multiplex PCR, the TCRdb table keeps only in-frame clones and is missing some. The sample lists 210,000 or so clones; roughly nine tenths were seen once. Sequencing was done on a sample of peripheral blood. All receptors derive from a woman aged 18 to 35 who had recovered from COVID-19.

The rearrangement uses TRBV4-1 and TRBJ2-3, with 10 bases identical to TRBD2. This CDR3 region has 16 residues. After removal of 1 base from V and 6 bases from J, the junction contained 7 bases not matched to a gene. The germline V gene has CDR1 MGHRA and CDR2 YSYEKL. CDR3 DNA: TGCGCCAGCAGCCAAGCGGTCAGCGGGAGGGGTGATACGCAGTATTTT. It is translated as CASSQAVSGRGDTQYF.

The rearrangement joins TRBV7-2 to TRBJ2-1; 15 bases match TRBD2. The ends lost 3 bases at V and 13 bases at J; junction bases unmatched: 10. Germline CDR1 and CDR2: SGHTA and FQGNSA. The CDR3 length is 16 residues. The CDR3 spells CASSFGTSGRYRVQFF. CDR3 DNA: TGTGCCAGCAGCTTCGGGACTAGCGGGAGGTATAGGGTCCAGTTCTTC.

The J gene is TRBJ2-3, the V gene TRBV5-4, with TRBD1 matching over 7 bases. CDR1 is SGHNT, CDR2 YYREEE, per germline (reference sequence). The CDR3 covers 15 residues. The trim removed 1 base at V and 2 bases at J, leaving 4 bases unmatched. This chain's CDR3 is CASSLLGTDTDTQYF. The CDR3 region has the DNA TGTGCCAGCAGCTTGTTGGGGACAGACACAGATACGCAGTATTTT.

The chain links TRBV19 to TRBJ1-5; maybe TRBD1 (5 bases). The V end lost 0 bases, the J end lost 2 bases, and 11 bases lay between the germline ends. CDR3 length: 16 amino acids. CDR1 LNHDA and CDR2 SQIVND come from the germline V gene (reference sequence). CDR3 DNA: TGTGCCAGTAGTATAGATGGGGGGTTTGGCAATCAGCCCCAGCATTTT. Encoded protein: CASSIDGGFGNQPQHF.

V is TRBV27 and J is TRBJ1-1; possible D gene TRBD1, 5 bases. Germline V gene sequence: CDR1 MNHEY, CDR2 SMNVEV (reference sequence). The CDR3 spans 14 residues. Trimming took 2 bases from V and 1 from J, leaving 8 bases between them. DNA for the CDR3: TGTGCCAGCAGTTTAAGGGGTGGGAACACTGAAGCTTTCTTT. This gives the protein CASSLRGGNTEAFF.

The rearrangement joins TRBV6-5 to TRBJ1-2; perhaps TRBD1 as D (5 bases). V dropped 2 bases and J dropped 11 bases, with 12 bases sitting between them. CDR3 length: 12 amino acids. CDR1 is MNHEY and CDR2 is SVGAGI in the germline V gene. CDR3 nucleotide sequence: TGTGCCAGCAGTTACGAAGACAGTAGATACACCTTC. Translated: CASSYEDSRYTF.

This clone was observed a single time. The rearrangement links TRBV2 to TRBJ2-1; 10 bases match TRBD2. The V segment lost 6 bases and the J segment 0 bases; nucleotides outside the gene matches: 2. This CDR3 spans 15 amino acids. CDR1 SNHLY and CDR2 FYNNEI come from the germline V gene. The CDR3 nucleotides are TGTGCCAGCAGACCTAGCGGGAGCTCCTACAATGAGCAGTTCTTC. It is translated as CASRPSGSSYNEQFF.

V usage is TRBV5-4 and J usage is TRBJ2-7, with no clear D. Trimming shortened V by 0 bases and J by 2 bases, and 9 bases separated the two germline ends. The germline V gene encodes CDR1 SGHNT and CDR2 YYREEE (reference sequence). The CDR3 is 14 residues long. The CDR3 nucleotides read TGTGCCAGCAGCTTGGAAGCGTCAGCCTACGAGCAGTACTTC. Translation: CASSLEASAYEQYF.

The CDR3 coding sequence is TGTGCCAGCGCCGGTACAGGGGTCAATCAGCCCCAGCATTTT. The encoded protein is CASAGTGVNQPQHF. The chain employs TRBV18 and TRBJ1-5; 7 nucleotides line up with TRBD1. CDR3 length: 14 amino acids. J gave up 3 bases and V 8 bases, and 7 bases lay outside the gene matches. The germline V gene encodes CDR1 KGHSH and CDR2 LQKENI.

This clone has only a few counts. V and J are TRBV4-2 and TRBJ2-1; 9 bases map to TRBD2. With V trimmed by 4 bases and J by 7 bases, 11 bases remained unmatched. This CDR3 contains 16 residues. CDR1 LGHNA and CDR2 YNFKEQ come from the germline V gene. CDR3 in amino acids: CASSPLAGAISNEQFF. In DNA form, the CDR3 reads TGTGCCAGCAGCCCGTTAGCGGGAGCAATCAGTAATGAGCAGTTCTTC.

This chain links TRBV6-6 with TRBJ1-2; a weak D match, TRBD1 (6 bases). This CDR3 has 16 residues. Trimming took 4 bases from V and 3 from J, leaving 18 bases between them. Germline CDR1 MNHNY, CDR2 SVGAGI (reference sequence). CDR3 bases: TGTGCCAGCAGTTCAGGACAGACCATGGTTGACTATGGCTACACCTTC. Protein: CASSSGQTMVDYGYTF.

This clone was recorded once. The chain combines TRBV11-3 with TRBJ2-3; 7 bases are a match to TRBD2. This CDR3 has 17 amino acids. Looked up from germline, CDR1 is SGHNT and CDR2 is YENEEA. The V gene end was trimmed by 1 base and the J gene end by 4 bases; junction bases not matched to a gene: 11. The CDR3 DNA reads TGTGCCAGCAGCTTAGGTGGGGGAGGGCCTCGGGCAGATACGCAGTATTTT. Its translation: CASSLGGGGPRADTQYF.

This clone was detected only once. V gene TRBV6-5 combines with J gene TRBJ2-7; 7 bases are a match to TRBD2. The CDR3 has 15 residues. J was trimmed by 5 bases and V by 0 bases; bases with no gene match: 7. The germline V gene has CDR1 MNHEY and CDR2 SVGAGI. CDR3 sequence reads: CASSYSGGKTHEQYF. CDR3 coding DNA: TGTGCCAGCAGTTACTCGGGGGGGAAAACCCACGAGCAGTACTTC.

The DNA for the CDR3 is TGTGCCAGCAGCTTAGGGCGCGTTCTCCACGAGCAGTACTTC. Translation gives CASSLGRVLHEQYF. J is TRBJ2-7 and V is TRBV13; unclear D gene. Between the trimmed V and J ends, which lost 0 bases and 5 bases, there was a span of 11 bases. The CDR3 consists of 14 residues. Germline lookup yields CDR1 PRHDT and CDR2 FYEKMQ (reference sequence).

The rearrangement joins TRBV9 to TRBJ2-1; the match to TRBD2 covers 9 bases. CDR3 length: 17 amino acids. V lost 3 bases, J lost 4 bases, and 11 bases stayed unmatched. CDR1 is SGDLS and CDR2 is YYNGEE in the germline V gene. The CDR3 nucleotides are TGTGCCAGCAGCGGGACTAGCGATAGACCGGAGTACAATGAGCAGTTCTTC. Its translation is CASSGTSDRPEYNEQFF.

Points on this clone: Other DNA sequences in the sample encode the same CDR3. This chain joins TRBV9 and TRBJ2-1; D not resolved. Germline V CDR1 and CDR2: SGDLS, YYNGEE. The CDR3 extends over 12 amino acids. Trimming pared 0 bases from V and 4 bases from J, leaving 2 bases between. The CDR3 region is CASSVAYNEQFF. CDR3 nucleotides: TGTGCCAGCAGCGTAGCGTACAATGAGCAGTTCTTC.

This clone occurred once. The chain links TRBV5-1 to TRBJ2-1; TRBD2 aligns across 10 bases. The CDR3 is made up of 18 amino acids. V lost 0 bases and J lost 9; bases outside the gene matches: 15. Germline lookup yields CDR1 SGHRS and CDR2 YFSETQ. CDR3 sequence reads: CASSLVGGKSGRESEQFF. The CDR3 coding sequence is TGCGCCAGCAGCTTGGTGGGCGGCAAGAGCGGGAGGGAGAGTGAGCAGTTCTTC.

The CDR3 bases are TGTGCCAGCAGCTTGGGGTCGCAGCGGGAGGGCCTCCACGAGCAGTACTTC. This sequence encodes CASSLGSQREGLHEQYF. The chain employs TRBV5-5 and TRBJ2-7; 10 positions agree with TRBD2. Germline lookup yields CDR1 SGHKS and CDR2 YYEKEE (reference sequence). This CDR3 region has 17 residues. After removal of 0 bases from V and 5 bases from J, the junction contained 11 bases not matched to a gene.